Listed below are T cell receptor beta chains from one sample, sequenced in a study of T cells in Graves' hyperthyroidism and ophthalmopathy. TCRdb re-called the multiplex PCR reads with MiXCR, one entry per CDR3 protein. The table lists roughly 510,000 distinct CDR3 sequences, about 45% of them singletons. The specimen sequenced was peripheral blood or thyroid tissue (not recorded which). Receptors were obtained from an adult woman with Graves' disease, either hyperthyroidism or ophthalmopathy (not recorded which). CDR3s include the opening cysteine and the closing phenylalanine or tryptophan. D genes are given only for firm matches. A row's size may be missing; if present it is once, few, many or a size class.

j_call: TRBJ1-6
d_call: -
v_call: TRBV7-8
clone_size: -
cdr3_nt: TGTGCCAGCAGCTTAGTGACGGACATGAGAATTTCACCCCTCCACTTT
cdr3_aa: CASSLVTDMRISPLHF

j_call: TRBJ1-5
d_call: -
v_call: TRBV9
clone_size: -
cdr3_nt: TGTGCCAGCAGCGAGGGGGGTAGTTCCAATCAGCCCCAGCATTTT
cdr3_aa: CASSEGGSSNQPQHF

j_call: TRBJ1-2
d_call: -
v_call: TRBV20-1
clone_size: -
cdr3_nt: TGCAGTGCTAGAGACAGGGCCGGCTACACCTTC
cdr3_aa: CSARDRAGYTF

j_call: TRBJ2-7
d_call: -
v_call: TRBV7-8
clone_size: few
cdr3_nt: TGTGCCAGCAGCTCAACCGGGATTGGGTCCTACGAGCAGTACTTC
cdr3_aa: CASSSTGIGSYEQYF

j_call: TRBJ1-6
d_call: -
v_call: TRBV6-1
clone_size: -
cdr3_nt: TGTGCCAGCAGTGAATTTACGGGGAATTCACCCCTCCACTTT
cdr3_aa: CASSEFTGNSPLHF

j_call: TRBJ1-1
d_call: -
v_call: TRBV28
clone_size: few
cdr3_nt: TGTGCCGGAATTGGAAGGGGCAGTCCGAACACTGAAGCTTTCTTT
cdr3_aa: CAGIGRGSPNTEAFF

j_call: TRBJ1-4
d_call: -
v_call: TRBV6-4
clone_size: -
cdr3_nt: TGTGCCAGCAGTGACTCGACGGGGGGTGAAAAACTGTTTTTT
cdr3_aa: CASSDSTGGEKLFF

j_call: TRBJ1-1
d_call: -
v_call: TRBV6-1
clone_size: many
cdr3_nt: TGTGCCAGCAGTGAACAGGAAGGGGGTCTCACTGAAGCTTTCTTT
cdr3_aa: CASSEQEGGLTEAFF

j_call: TRBJ2-7
d_call: -
v_call: TRBV20-1
clone_size: -
cdr3_nt: TGCAGTGCTAGCCAGTCGATCTACGAGCAGTACTTC
cdr3_aa: CSASQSIYEQYF

j_call: TRBJ1-4
d_call: TRBD1
v_call: TRBV5-1
clone_size: -
cdr3_nt: TGCGCCAGCAGCTTGGACCGGGACAGGGGGCGGAATGAAAAACTGTTTTTT
cdr3_aa: CASSLDRDRGRNEKLFF

j_call: TRBJ1-2
d_call: -
v_call: TRBV7-8
clone_size: -
cdr3_nt: TGTGCCAGCAGCTTAGGGGGGGGTGACAGTCGGGCCTATGGCTACACCTTC
cdr3_aa: CASSLGGGDSRAYGYTF

j_call: TRBJ2-3
d_call: TRBD1
v_call: TRBV7-2
clone_size: few
cdr3_nt: TGTGCCAGCAGCCCGGACAGGGATGGAACAGATACGCAGTATTTT
cdr3_aa: CASSPDRDGTDTQYF

j_call: TRBJ1-5
d_call: TRBD1
v_call: TRBV20-1
clone_size: -
cdr3_nt: TGCAGTGCTCTCGGGACAGGGGATCAGCCCCAGCATTTT
cdr3_aa: CSALGTGDQPQHF

j_call: TRBJ1-2
d_call: -
v_call: TRBV4-3
clone_size: many
cdr3_nt: TGCGCCAGCAGCCAAGACTGGAATATGAACTATGGCTACACCTTC
cdr3_aa: CASSQDWNMNYGYTF

j_call: TRBJ2-3
d_call: -
v_call: TRBV5-4
clone_size: few
cdr3_nt: TGTGCCAGCAGACCAGACAGGCGGAGCACAGATACGCAGTATTTT
cdr3_aa: CASRPDRRSTDTQYF

j_call: TRBJ2-7
d_call: TRBD2
v_call: TRBV2
clone_size: -
cdr3_nt: TGTGCCAGCAGTGGTGGGACTAGCGGGAGCCACGAGCAGTACTTC
cdr3_aa: CASSGGTSGSHEQYF

j_call: TRBJ2-5
d_call: -
v_call: TRBV4-1
clone_size: -
cdr3_nt: TGCGCCAGCAGCCAATTTGGGGGACCTGAGACCCAGTACTTC
cdr3_aa: CASSQFGGPETQYF

j_call: TRBJ2-7
d_call: TRBD2
v_call: TRBV15
clone_size: -
cdr3_nt: TGTGCCAGCAGTATTAGCGGGAGGGTCTACGAGCAGCACTTC
cdr3_aa: CASSISGRVYEQHF

j_call: TRBJ1-3
d_call: TRBD1
v_call: TRBV3-1
clone_size: -
cdr3_nt: TGTGCCAGCAGCCAAGGACAGGGCCGAAACACCATATATTTT
cdr3_aa: CASSQGQGRNTIYF

j_call: TRBJ1-5
d_call: -
v_call: TRBV11-2
clone_size: many
cdr3_nt: TGTGCCAGCAGCTTAGGTTTCGTTGGACAGCCCCAGCATTTT
cdr3_aa: CASSLGFVGQPQHF

j_call: TRBJ2-5
d_call: TRBD2
v_call: TRBV10-3
clone_size: -
cdr3_nt: TGTGCCACCTCACAGCGGGAGAGACAAGAGACCCAGTACTTC
cdr3_aa: CATSQRERQETQYF

j_call: TRBJ2-6
d_call: -
v_call: TRBV15
clone_size: -
cdr3_nt: TGTGCCACCAGCAGAGTAGGACAATCTGGGGCCAACGTCCTGACTTTC
cdr3_aa: CATSRVGQSGANVLTF

j_call: TRBJ2-2
d_call: TRBD2
v_call: TRBV12-3/TRBV12-4
clone_size: -
cdr3_nt: TGTGCCAGCAGCAAGGCGACTAGCAGCGGGGAGCTGTTTTTT
cdr3_aa: CASSKATSSGELFF

j_call: TRBJ1-3
d_call: -
v_call: TRBV28
clone_size: few
cdr3_nt: TGTGCCAGCAGTTCGGACGGTGCTGGAAACACCATATATTTT
cdr3_aa: CASSSDGAGNTIYF

j_call: TRBJ1-5
d_call: -
v_call: TRBV10-3
clone_size: -
cdr3_nt: TGTGCCATCAGGGGAGGAACTCAGCCCCAGCATTTT
cdr3_aa: CAIRGGTQPQHF

j_call: TRBJ2-7
d_call: -
v_call: TRBV29-1
clone_size: -
cdr3_nt: TGCAGCGTTGAACGGACGGAGGGTTACGAGCAGTACTTC
cdr3_aa: CSVERTEGYEQYF

j_call: TRBJ1-2
d_call: TRBD1
v_call: TRBV7-2
clone_size: -
cdr3_nt: TGTGCCAGCAGCCCGTCCCGGACAGGGGGTGGCTACACCTTC
cdr3_aa: CASSPSRTGGGYTF

j_call: TRBJ2-2
d_call: -
v_call: TRBV12-3/TRBV12-4
clone_size: -
cdr3_nt: TGTGCCAGCACCGATACAGGGAACACCGGGGAGCTGTTTTTT
cdr3_aa: CASTDTGNTGELFF

j_call: TRBJ1-1
d_call: -
v_call: TRBV9
clone_size: -
cdr3_nt: TGTGCCAGCAGCGTCCTCCGGGACGGCCCGAACACTGAAGCTTTCTTT
cdr3_aa: CASSVLRDGPNTEAFF

j_call: TRBJ1-4
d_call: -
v_call: TRBV19
clone_size: once
cdr3_nt: TGTGCCAGTAGTATCCGCTCTCCGGGGCGAGAAAACGGAAAACTGTTTTTT
cdr3_aa: CASSIRSPGRENGKLFF

j_call: TRBJ1-1
d_call: -
v_call: TRBV2
clone_size: -
cdr3_nt: TGTGCCAGCTGCCCCGGCGGGAACACTGAAGCTTTCTTT
cdr3_aa: CASCPGGNTEAFF

j_call: TRBJ1-4
d_call: TRBD1
v_call: TRBV10-2
clone_size: -
cdr3_nt: TGCGCCAGCATGCGGGACAGGGATGAAAAACTGTTTTTT
cdr3_aa: CASMRDRDEKLFF

j_call: TRBJ2-5
d_call: TRBD2
v_call: TRBV29-1
clone_size: few
cdr3_nt: TGCAGCGTTGAGACACTAGCGGGAGGGCTAGAGACCCAGTACTTC
cdr3_aa: CSVETLAGGLETQYF

j_call: TRBJ1-2
d_call: -
v_call: TRBV29-1
clone_size: few
cdr3_nt: TGCAGCCTAGGTGGCTACACCTTC
cdr3_aa: CSLGGYTF

j_call: TRBJ1-2
d_call: -
v_call: TRBV10-3
clone_size: many
cdr3_nt: TGTGCCATCAGTGAGTCTGGACAAAGCTACACCTTC
cdr3_aa: CAISESGQSYTF

j_call: TRBJ2-2
d_call: -
v_call: TRBV7-2
clone_size: many
cdr3_nt: TGTGCCAGCAGCTTAAATGCAGGGATCATAGGCGGGGAGCTGTTTTTT
cdr3_aa: CASSLNAGIIGGELFF

j_call: TRBJ1-2
d_call: -
v_call: TRBV7-2
clone_size: many
cdr3_nt: TGTGCCAGCAGCTTACGCAGCGGCTACACCTTC
cdr3_aa: CASSLRSGYTF

j_call: TRBJ1-6
d_call: TRBD1
v_call: TRBV4-1
clone_size: -
cdr3_nt: TGCGCCAGCAGCCAACCGTCCGCGGGACAGGGAAATTCACCCCTCCACTTT
cdr3_aa: CASSQPSAGQGNSPLHF

j_call: TRBJ2-7
d_call: -
v_call: TRBV20-1
clone_size: -
cdr3_nt: TGCAGTGCTCCAACATTGGTGGCCTACGAGCAGTACTTC
cdr3_aa: CSAPTLVAYEQYF

j_call: TRBJ2-7
d_call: -
v_call: TRBV5-1
clone_size: many
cdr3_nt: TGCGCCAGCAGCTTCGGGGCGACCACCCTGGGGGAGCAGTACTTC
cdr3_aa: CASSFGATTLGEQYF

j_call: TRBJ1-2
d_call: -
v_call: TRBV10-3
clone_size: -
cdr3_nt: TGTGCCATCAGTGTCTCCGGGACACCCACCTATGGCTACACCTTC
cdr3_aa: CAISVSGTPTYGYTF

j_call: TRBJ2-5
d_call: -
v_call: TRBV2
clone_size: few
cdr3_nt: TGTGCCAGCAGTGACCAGGTGACCCAGTACTTC
cdr3_aa: CASSDQVTQYF

j_call: TRBJ2-7
d_call: -
v_call: TRBV20-1
clone_size: -
cdr3_nt: TGCAGTGGAGAAGGCGCCTACGAGCAGTACTTC
cdr3_aa: CSGEGAYEQYF

j_call: TRBJ2-2
d_call: TRBD1
v_call: TRBV6-5
clone_size: once
cdr3_nt: TGTGCCAGCAGTTTGAGGGGGACAGTCTTCACCGGGGAGCTGTTTTTT
cdr3_aa: CASSLRGTVFTGELFF

j_call: TRBJ2-5
d_call: -
v_call: TRBV5-1
clone_size: many
cdr3_nt: TGCGCCAGCAGCCAGGACAGTAAGCAAGAGACCCAGTACTTC
cdr3_aa: CASSQDSKQETQYF

j_call: TRBJ2-2
d_call: -
v_call: TRBV2
clone_size: many
cdr3_nt: TGTGCCAGCAGGGTCACTAGTTACACCGGGGAGCTGTTTTTT
cdr3_aa: CASRVTSYTGELFF

j_call: TRBJ2-3
d_call: TRBD2
v_call: TRBV12-3/TRBV12-4
clone_size: -
cdr3_nt: TGTGCCAGCAGTTCCAGCGGGAGAACGCAGTATTTT
cdr3_aa: CASSSSGRTQYF

j_call: TRBJ1-2
d_call: -
v_call: TRBV4-1
clone_size: many
cdr3_nt: TGCGCCAGCAGCCATGGGGGGTCCGTAGCTAACTATGGCTACACCTTC
cdr3_aa: CASSHGGSVANYGYTF

j_call: TRBJ2-2
d_call: TRBD2
v_call: TRBV11-2
clone_size: few
cdr3_nt: TGTGCCAGCAGCTTACTCCGGGGGGGGTCGACCGGGGAGCTGTTTTTT
cdr3_aa: CASSLLRGGSTGELFF

j_call: TRBJ2-2
d_call: TRBD2
v_call: TRBV7-9
clone_size: -
cdr3_nt: TGTGCCAGCAGCTTACGGGACTACAACACCGGGGAGCTGTTTTTT
cdr3_aa: CASSLRDYNTGELFF

j_call: TRBJ1-2
d_call: -
v_call: TRBV9
clone_size: -
cdr3_nt: TGTGCCAGCAGACAGGCGGGGCAGGCAAACTATGGCTACACCTTC
cdr3_aa: CASRQAGQANYGYTF

j_call: TRBJ2-7
d_call: -
v_call: TRBV29-1
clone_size: -
cdr3_nt: TGCAGCGTTGTGGGGTCAGGGGAGCAGTACTTC
cdr3_aa: CSVVGSGEQYF

j_call: TRBJ2-5
d_call: -
v_call: TRBV15
clone_size: many
cdr3_nt: TGTGCCACCAGCAGAGGTGGCACCCAAGAGACCCAGTACTTC
cdr3_aa: CATSRGGTQETQYF

j_call: TRBJ1-1
d_call: -
v_call: TRBV20-1
clone_size: few
cdr3_nt: TGTCTAGTGGGGTTGAACACTGAAGCTTTCTTT
cdr3_aa: CLVGLNTEAFF

j_call: TRBJ2-5
d_call: -
v_call: TRBV29-1
clone_size: -
cdr3_nt: TGCAGCGTTGGTCTTAGAACTCAAGAGACCCAGTACTTC
cdr3_aa: CSVGLRTQETQYF

j_call: TRBJ1-4
d_call: -
v_call: TRBV10-3
clone_size: -
cdr3_nt: TGTGCCATCAGTGAGGATATCGGGGGCAATGAAAAACTGTTTTTT
cdr3_aa: CAISEDIGGNEKLFF

j_call: TRBJ2-2
d_call: TRBD1
v_call: TRBV11-1
clone_size: -
cdr3_nt: TGTGCCAGCAGCCCTCGGGACAGGGCATACACCGGGGAGCTGTTTTTT
cdr3_aa: CASSPRDRAYTGELFF

j_call: TRBJ1-2
d_call: TRBD1
v_call: TRBV10-3
clone_size: few
cdr3_nt: TGTGCCATCAGTGACGGGACAGTCCTAGTGGGTGGCTACACCTTC
cdr3_aa: CAISDGTVLVGGYTF